These 19 T cell receptor beta chains were all obtained from the same sample, sequenced in a study of cytomegalovirus exposure and HLA in healthy donors. The PCR contained 60 Vbeta and 13 Jbeta primers. Data came from immunoSEQ multiplex PCR; TCRdb stores just in-frame clones and leaves some out. In the table there are about 160,000 clones, around three quarters of which are singletons. The source material was PBMCs. These receptors were obtained from a woman aged 40 to 55 in good health and CMV-seronegative.

This clone was picked up one time. This sample includes further DNA sequences coding for the same CDR3. V is TRBV5-6 and J is TRBJ1-1; D unresolved. Per the germline V gene, CDR1 is SGHDT and CDR2 is YYEEEE. The ends were cut back, 0 bases at V and 5 bases at J, with 8 bases in the middle. This CDR3 has 13 residues. The CDR3 nucleotides read TGTGCCAGCAGCTTGGGACGGGGAACTGAAGCTTTCTTT. The encoded protein is CASSLGRGTEAFF.

CDR3 coding DNA: TGTGCCAGCAGTACTCGTGGAGAGACCCAGTACTTC. Protein: CASSTRGETQYF. The chain uses TRBV27 and TRBJ2-5; D is ambiguous. This CDR3 comprises 12 residues. Germline V lookup: CDR1 MNHEY, CDR2 SMNVEV (reference sequence). V lost 5 bases and J 4 bases, leaving 8 bases between the germline ends.

The chain combines TRBV7-9 with TRBJ2-1; TRBD2 matches at 7 bases. CDR3 length equals 15 residues. Per the germline V gene, CDR1 is SEHNR and CDR2 is FQNEAQ (reference sequence). The J segment lost 7 bases and the V segment lost 5 bases, leaving 11 bases of the junction unmatched. Written as DNA, the CDR3 is TGTGCCAGCAGCGCCGGACTAGTTTTGGCAAATGAGCAGTTCTTC. It specifies CASSAGLVLANEQFF.

The DNA of the CDR3 is TGTGCCAGCAGAGTCCGAGTGGAGCGCAATCAGCCCCAGCATTTT. Residues: CASRVRVERNQPQHF. V usage is TRBV5-8 and J usage is TRBJ1-5; D unclear. Looked up from germline, CDR1 is SGHTS and CDR2 is YDEGEE. Trimming left V 5 bases short and J 2 bases short, with 14 bases between. The CDR3 loop spans 15 amino acids.

The V and J genes are TRBV15 and TRBJ1-2; D not resolved. The ends were cut back, 4 bases at V and 2 bases at J, with 5 bases in the middle. Germline assignment: CDR1 LNHNV and CDR2 YYDKDF (reference sequence). This CDR3 spans 12 amino acids. DNA for the CDR3: TGTGCCACCAGCAAGGAGAACTATGGCTACACCTTC. It encodes CATSKENYGYTF.

The V call is TRBV2, the J call TRBJ2-1; 10 bases match TRBD1. This CDR3 contains 17 residues. V lost 6 bases to trimming and J lost 4 bases; unmatched junction nucleotides: 12. Per germline, CDR1 SNHLY and CDR2 FYNNEI. The CDR3 sequence: CASSRDRGLAGYNEQFF. CDR3 coding DNA: TGTGCCAGCAGCCGGGACAGGGGATTAGCGGGGTACAATGAGCAGTTCTTC.

The gene calls are TRBV11-2 and TRBJ2-5; the D gene is possibly TRBD2 (6 bases). The CDR3 totals 15 residues. Deletions cut 5 bases from V and 4 bases from J, with 17 bases between. Germline CDR1 reads SGHAT; CDR2 reads FQNNGV. The CDR3 coding sequence is TGTGCCAGCAGCCCCCTCCGCGGGGTGCCAGAGACCCAGTACTTC. Residues: CASSPLRGVPETQYF.

This chain links TRBV10-2 with TRBJ1-2; D remains unclear. The germline gives CDR1 WSHSY, CDR2 SAAADI. V was shortened by 4 bases and J by 0 bases, with 12 bases between the two germline ends. The CDR3 contains 15 residues. The CDR3 sequence: CASSVETETNYGYTF. CDR3 in DNA: TGCGCCAGCAGTGTCGAGACGGAGACTAACTATGGCTACACCTTC.

The table lists this clone with a count of one. The chain joins TRBV19 to TRBJ1-1; D gene ambiguous. Trimming shortened V by 5 bases and J by 1 base, and 11 bases separated the two germline ends. Per germline, CDR1 LNHDA and CDR2 SQIVND (reference sequence). CDR3 length equals 14 residues. CDR3 protein: CASSVGYPNTEAFF. In DNA, the CDR3 is TGTGCCAGTAGTGTCGGGTACCCGAACACTGAAGCTTTCTTT.

The chain employs TRBV28 and TRBJ1-1; D may be TRBD1 (6 bases). Looked up from germline, CDR1 is MDHEN and CDR2 is SYDVKM. CDR3 size: 14 residues. V lost 5 bases and J lost 6, with 16 bases in between. CDR3 amino acids: CASSAYTGRAEAFF. DNA for the CDR3: TGTGCCAGCAGTGCCTACACAGGGAGGGCTGAAGCTTTCTTT.

J is TRBJ2-1 and V is TRBV7-2, with TRBD2 matching 9 bases. This CDR3 contains 15 residues. V shed 2 bases, J shed 6 bases, and the junction held 5 bases outside the gene matches. Looked up from germline, CDR1 is SGHTA and CDR2 is FQGNSA. CDR3 region: CASSLRRGGPNEQFF. CDR3 nucleotides: TGTGCCAGCAGCTTAAGGCGGGGGGGCCCCAATGAGCAGTTCTTC.

The CDR3: CASSYSGASVHDEQYF. The DNA of the CDR3 is TGTGCCAGCAGTTACTCTGGGGCTAGCGTTCATGACGAGCAGTACTTC. This chain uses TRBV6-5 with TRBJ2-7, with TRBD2 as a possible D gene (6 bases). Trimming took 0 bases from V and 5 from J, leaving 17 bases between them. CDR3 length: 16 amino acids. Germline V gene sequence: CDR1 MNHEY, CDR2 SVGAGI.

This sequence joins TRBV27 and TRBJ2-3, with D uncertain. Germline values: CDR1 MNHEY, CDR2 SMNVEV (reference sequence). Trimming removed 2 bases from V and 3 bases from J, with 9 bases in between. The CDR3 has 14 amino acids. The CDR3 nucleotides are TGTGCCAGCAGTTTAGGCCGCAGGACAGATACGCAGTATTTT. This codes for CASSLGRRTDTQYF.

There are a few counts of this clone. V and J are TRBV15 and TRBJ2-1; 10 nucleotides match TRBD2. CDR3 size: 15 residues. In germline, CDR1 is LNHNV, CDR2 YYDKDF (reference sequence). Losses at the gene ends were 5 bases for V and 9 bases for J; bases not matched to a gene: 10. The CDR3 region is CATSPGSGGKVEQFF. The CDR3 DNA follows: TGTGCCACCAGCCCTGGTAGCGGGGGGAAGGTTGAGCAGTTCTTC.

This clone was detected once. Sequence at one end of the junction differs from germline and may be a read error. This chain connects TRBV7-9 to TRBJ1-2; maybe TRBD1 (5 bases). Germline loops: CDR1 SEHNR, CDR2 FQNEAQ (reference sequence). The CDR3 spans 17 residues. The CDR3 sequence is CSSSYALGQAVNYGYTF. CDR3 DNA: TGTTCCAGCAGCTATGCTTTGGGGCAGGCCGTGAACTATGGCTACACCTTC.

The chain couples TRBV2 to TRBJ1-1, with D hard to call. The CDR3 runs to 13 residues. V gave up 7 bases and J gave up 5 bases, with 14 bases separating them. In germline, CDR1 is SNHLY, CDR2 FYNNEI. CDR3 bases: TGTGCCAGCATATACGGAGCGGGGACTGAAGCTTTCTTT. Translation: CASIYGAGTEAFF.

This chain joins TRBV6-5 and TRBJ1-6, with TRBD1 as a possible D gene (6 bases). The V and J ends lost 10 bases and 0 bases respectively, with 13 bases between them. The germline gives CDR1 MNHEY, CDR2 SVGAGI. This CDR3 is built from 15 residues. The CDR3 DNA reads TGTGCCACTCGGGACACTAGCTCCTATAATTCACCCCTCCACTTT. Protein sequence: CATRDTSSYNSPLHF.

Only a few counts were recorded for this clone. The rearrangement uses TRBV2 and TRBJ1-2; a possible D gene is TRBD1 (5 bases). V was cut by 8 bases and J by 1 base, with 17 bases left in between. CDR3 length equals 15 residues. Germline CDR1 is SNHLY and CDR2 is FYNNEI. CDR3: CASWGLRELNYGYTF. The CDR3 DNA is TGTGCCAGCTGGGGCCTTAGGGAACTTAACTATGGCTACACCTTC.

The chain employs TRBV7-9 and TRBJ2-2; the D gene is possibly TRBD2 (6 bases). V shed 5 bases and J shed 5 bases, with 21 bases lying between them. The CDR3 extends over 17 amino acids. The germline V gene has CDR1 SEHNR and CDR2 FQNEAQ (reference sequence). CDR3 in DNA: TGTGCCAGCAGCACTTCACGGGCGGGGCTCCAAACCGGGGAGCTGTTTTTT. Amino acid sequence: CASSTSRAGLQTGELFF.